The clone carrying this TCR beta chain has a single count. These data come from a study of cytomegalovirus exposure and HLA in healthy donors. The PCR was carried out with 60 Vbeta primers and 13 Jbeta primers. Profiled with immunoSEQ multiplex PCR; TCRdb holds only in-frame clones, not every one. The table lists some 140,000 clones, roughly four fifths of them singletons, with around 1.2% in the top ten. This receptor was identified in a middle-aged woman in good health and CMV-seronegative. Sequencing was performed on PBMCs.

The CDR3: CASRQGVAYEQYF. The CDR3 DNA sequence: TGTGCCAGCCGACAGGGGGTGGCCTACGAGCAGTACTTC. The rearrangement links TRBV2 to TRBJ2-7, with 9 bases lining up with TRBD1. The ends lost 8 bases at V and 2 bases at J; junction bases unmatched: 4. In germline, CDR1 is SNHLY, CDR2 FYNNEI. The CDR3 is 13 residues long. Combining the CDR3 with reference TRBV2 and TRBJ2-7 gives the whole variable domain EPEVTQTPSHQVTQMGQEVILRCVPISNHLYFYWYRQILGQKVEFLVSFYNNEISEKSEIFDDQFSVERPDGSNFTLKIRSTKLEDSAMYFCASRQGVAYEQYFGPGTRLTVT.